The 18 T cell receptor beta chains reported below all come from one sample, sequenced in a study of regulatory T cells in long-lasting Graves disease. Described time point: persistent/refractory GD, antithyroid drugs over 5 years with positive TRAb. The authors made the TCR library using RNA they extracted from PBMCs. CDR3-region Arm-PCR and iRepertoire HTBI primers produced the TCR beta libraries. A single record per CDR3 protein comes from TCRdb applying MiXCR to the multiplex PCR reads. Of some 470,000 distinct CDR3 sequences listed, around a fifth were seen once; the top ten hold around 7%. This material consisted of peripheral blood mononuclear cells (PBMCs), taken when the disease was refractory, from a patient treated with antithyroid drugs. Receptors were obtained from a female donor with Graves disease.

About this clonotype: A single base is all that separates this from a far larger clone, so a read error is likely. The V and J genes are TRBV7-9 and TRBJ2-5; 12 nucleotides align to TRBD1. V trimming: 6 bases; J trimming: 7 bases; junction bases outside the gene matches: 9. There are 15 residues in the CDR3. Germline V lookup: CDR1 SEHNR, CDR2 FQNEAQ (reference sequence). CDR3 bases: TGTGCCAGCAGTGTCGGGACAGGGGGCCGGGGGACCCAGTACTTC. This gives the protein CASSVGTGGRGTQYF.

This clonotype has a count of ten or more. The chain employs TRBV20-1 and TRBJ1-6; weak D call: TRBD1 (5 bases). This CDR3 has 12 residues. Germline V gene sequence: CDR1 DFQATT, CDR2 SNEGSKA (reference sequence). Trimming removed 7 bases at V and 10 bases at J, with 14 bases between. The CDR3 DNA reads TGCAGTGTAAGCGGGGGAAGATCACCCCTCCACTTT. It is translated as CSVSGGRSPLHF.

This clonotype was seen many times. The genes are TRBV2 and TRBJ1-2; 9 bases line up with TRBD1. Germline V CDR1 and CDR2: SNHLY, FYNNEI. CDR3 size: 15 residues. J was trimmed by 2 bases and V by 6 bases; bases with no gene match: 7. CDR3 bases: TGTGCCAGCAGGGCCACAGGGGGCGACAACTATGGCTACACCTTC. Translation gives CASRATGGDNYGYTF.

There are many counts of this clonotype. This sequence joins TRBV27 and TRBJ1-1; TRBD1 might be the D (5 bases). The germline V and J ends were trimmed by 4 bases and 0 bases, with 12 bases remaining between them. The CDR3 contains 15 residues. CDR1 and CDR2 (germline): MNHEY, SMNVEV (reference sequence). CDR3 sequence: CASSSWDVMNTEAFF. The CDR3 nucleotides are TGTGCCAGCAGTTCTTGGGACGTGATGAACACTGAAGCTTTCTTT.

In its sample, this clonotype was seen many times. V gene TRBV12-3 or TRBV12-4 combines with J gene TRBJ1-4, with 9 nucleotides matching TRBD1. V shed 4 bases and J 5 bases; nucleotides not matched to a gene: 8. The CDR3 totals 16 residues. CDR3 region: CASSYPLGTGNEKLFF. CDR3 sequence (DNA): TGTGCCAGCAGTTATCCCCTCGGGACAGGGAATGAAAAACTGTTTTTT.

This clonotype was found many times. This chain uses TRBV28 with TRBJ2-5; D is tentatively TRBD1 or TRBD2 (6 bases each). Germline lookup yields CDR1 MDHEN and CDR2 SYDVKM. This CDR3 region has 13 residues. The germline V and J ends were trimmed by 6 bases and 2 bases, with 10 bases remaining between them. The CDR3 nucleotides read TGTGCCAGCAGCAGGGGACTTCAAGAGACCCAGTACTTC. This translates into CASSRGLQETQYF.

This clonotype was picked up many times. The genes are TRBV11-2 and TRBJ1-1; no clear D. The CDR3 loop spans 11 amino acids. Between the trimmed V and J ends, which lost 6 bases and 7 bases, there was a span of 9 bases. The germline V gene has CDR1 SGHAT and CDR2 FQNNGV. This chain's CDR3 is CASRSQFEAFF. In DNA form, the CDR3 reads TGTGCCAGCAGATCACAGTTTGAAGCTTTCTTT.

The rearrangement joins TRBV4-2 to TRBJ2-2; D possibly corresponds to TRBD1 (5 bases). The V gene's germline CDR1 is LGHNA and CDR2 YNFKEQ. V was cut by 4 bases and J by 1 base, with 10 bases left in between. This CDR3 has 15 residues. CDR3 residues: CASSPNRLNTGELFF. The CDR3 bases are TGTGCCAGCAGCCCCAACAGGCTGAACACCGGGGAGCTGTTTTTT.

This clonotype showed up many times. This chain joins TRBV28 and TRBJ1-2; 9 nucleotides agree with TRBD1. The trim removed 3 bases at V and 8 bases at J, leaving 4 bases unmatched. The germline V gene encodes CDR1 MDHEN and CDR2 SYDVKM. The CDR3 totals 13 residues. This CDR3 is CASSLGTGRGYTF. DNA of the CDR3: TGTGCCAGCAGTTTGGGGACAGGGAGGGGCTACACCTTC.

This clonotype was counted only a few times. V gene TRBV19 combines with J gene TRBJ2-5; no clear D. The CDR3 extends over 12 amino acids. CDR1 is LNHDA and CDR2 is SQIVND in the germline V gene (reference sequence). The V end lost 6 bases, the J end lost 5 bases, and 10 bases lay between the germline ends. The CDR3 spells CASRGTSETQYF. CDR3 bases: TGTGCCAGTAGGGGCACCTCTGAGACCCAGTACTTC.

There are many counts of this clonotype. The rearrangement joins TRBV11-2 to TRBJ2-2; tentative D call: TRBD2 (5 bases). Germline lookup yields CDR1 SGHAT and CDR2 FQNNGV. The V and J ends lost 5 bases and 6 bases respectively, with 19 bases between them. This CDR3 contains 16 residues. The CDR3 here is CASSIRQGGLAGELFF. For the CDR3, the DNA is TGTGCCAGCAGCATCCGACAAGGCGGGCTTGCCGGGGAGCTGTTTTTT.

Many counts were recorded for this clonotype. The rearrangement links TRBV30 to TRBJ1-4; D gene uncertain. The V end was cut by 2 bases, the J end by 7 bases, with 8 bases between. The CDR3 extends over 12 amino acids. CDR1 GTSNPN and CDR2 SVGIG come from the germline V gene (reference sequence). CDR3 residues: CAWSMSGEKLFF. CDR3 bases: TGTGCCTGGAGTATGTCTGGTGAAAAACTGTTTTTT.

The sample holds a few counts of this clonotype. The chain combines TRBV7-3 with TRBJ2-1, with 9 bases matching TRBD2. Germline-derived CDR1 and CDR2 are SGHTA and FQGTGA. Losses at the gene ends were 2 bases for V and 4 bases for J; bases not matched to a gene: 3. The CDR3 length is 15 residues. The CDR3 nucleotides are TGTGCCAGCAGCTTACTTGCGGGGGGGTACAATGAGCAGTTCTTC. It yields the protein CASSLLAGGYNEQFF. Looking up the rest from reference TRBV7-3 and TRBJ2-1 gives the full variable domain: GAGVSQTPSNKVTEKGKYVELRCDPISGHTALYWYRQSLGQGPEFLIYFQGTGAADDSGLPNDRFFAVRPEGSVSTLKIQRTERGDSAVYLCASSLLAGGYNEQFFGPGTRLTVL.

This clonotype was seen at least ten times. The gene calls are TRBV7-4 and TRBJ1-5; 7 nucleotides line up with TRBD1. Trimming removed 3 bases from V and 4 bases from J; junction bases left unmatched: 9. The CDR3 extends over 16 amino acids. CDR1 is SGHVT, CDR2 SQSDAQ, per germline. The CDR3 here is CASSFSPGGCNQPQHF. In nucleotides, the CDR3 is TGTGCCAGCAGCTTCAGTCCAGGGGGTTGTAATCAGCCCCAGCATTTT.

V is TRBV6-1 and J is TRBJ2-4, with 13 bases aligning to TRBD2. The CDR3 contains 19 residues. The germline V gene has CDR1 MNHNS and CDR2 SASEGT. Trimming cost V 10 bases and J 1 base; bases outside gene matches: 16. Written as DNA, the CDR3 is TGTGCCACCAAAGAACCGGGACTAGCGGGAAGGACGGCCAAAAACATTCAGTACTTC. Amino acids: CATKEPGLAGRTAKNIQYF.

Details on this clonotype: This clone may be a read error of a much larger clone one base away. This chain links TRBV2 with TRBJ1-2; 9 nucleotides line up with TRBD1. Germline lookup yields CDR1 SNHLY and CDR2 FYNNEI. The CDR3 contains 14 residues. The CDR3 DNA reads as TGTGCCGGCAGTGGACAGGGGCCTAACTATGGCTACACCTTC. Its protein is CAGSGQGPNYGYTF.

The V and J genes are TRBV24-1 and TRBJ2-5, with 9 positions matching TRBD2. The J call may be faulty, since TRBJ2-1 better matches the DNA end. Per germline, CDR1 KGHDR and CDR2 SFDVKD. This CDR3 spans 15 amino acids. In DNA form, the CDR3 reads TGTGCCACCAGTGACGCTACTAGCGGGTACAATGAGCAGTTCTTC. Amino acids: CATSDATSGYNEQFF.

This clonotype was recorded many times. This sequence joins TRBV30 and TRBJ2-5, with D tentatively TRBD2 (5 bases). The CDR3 consists of 15 residues. The germline CDR1 and CDR2 sequences are GTSNPN and SVGIG (reference sequence). Trimming left V 0 bases short and J 5 bases short, with 16 bases between. CDR3 bases: TGTGCCTGGAGTGTACTTAACGGGATTGGCGAGACCCAGTACTTC. Its translation: CAWSVLNGIGETQYF.